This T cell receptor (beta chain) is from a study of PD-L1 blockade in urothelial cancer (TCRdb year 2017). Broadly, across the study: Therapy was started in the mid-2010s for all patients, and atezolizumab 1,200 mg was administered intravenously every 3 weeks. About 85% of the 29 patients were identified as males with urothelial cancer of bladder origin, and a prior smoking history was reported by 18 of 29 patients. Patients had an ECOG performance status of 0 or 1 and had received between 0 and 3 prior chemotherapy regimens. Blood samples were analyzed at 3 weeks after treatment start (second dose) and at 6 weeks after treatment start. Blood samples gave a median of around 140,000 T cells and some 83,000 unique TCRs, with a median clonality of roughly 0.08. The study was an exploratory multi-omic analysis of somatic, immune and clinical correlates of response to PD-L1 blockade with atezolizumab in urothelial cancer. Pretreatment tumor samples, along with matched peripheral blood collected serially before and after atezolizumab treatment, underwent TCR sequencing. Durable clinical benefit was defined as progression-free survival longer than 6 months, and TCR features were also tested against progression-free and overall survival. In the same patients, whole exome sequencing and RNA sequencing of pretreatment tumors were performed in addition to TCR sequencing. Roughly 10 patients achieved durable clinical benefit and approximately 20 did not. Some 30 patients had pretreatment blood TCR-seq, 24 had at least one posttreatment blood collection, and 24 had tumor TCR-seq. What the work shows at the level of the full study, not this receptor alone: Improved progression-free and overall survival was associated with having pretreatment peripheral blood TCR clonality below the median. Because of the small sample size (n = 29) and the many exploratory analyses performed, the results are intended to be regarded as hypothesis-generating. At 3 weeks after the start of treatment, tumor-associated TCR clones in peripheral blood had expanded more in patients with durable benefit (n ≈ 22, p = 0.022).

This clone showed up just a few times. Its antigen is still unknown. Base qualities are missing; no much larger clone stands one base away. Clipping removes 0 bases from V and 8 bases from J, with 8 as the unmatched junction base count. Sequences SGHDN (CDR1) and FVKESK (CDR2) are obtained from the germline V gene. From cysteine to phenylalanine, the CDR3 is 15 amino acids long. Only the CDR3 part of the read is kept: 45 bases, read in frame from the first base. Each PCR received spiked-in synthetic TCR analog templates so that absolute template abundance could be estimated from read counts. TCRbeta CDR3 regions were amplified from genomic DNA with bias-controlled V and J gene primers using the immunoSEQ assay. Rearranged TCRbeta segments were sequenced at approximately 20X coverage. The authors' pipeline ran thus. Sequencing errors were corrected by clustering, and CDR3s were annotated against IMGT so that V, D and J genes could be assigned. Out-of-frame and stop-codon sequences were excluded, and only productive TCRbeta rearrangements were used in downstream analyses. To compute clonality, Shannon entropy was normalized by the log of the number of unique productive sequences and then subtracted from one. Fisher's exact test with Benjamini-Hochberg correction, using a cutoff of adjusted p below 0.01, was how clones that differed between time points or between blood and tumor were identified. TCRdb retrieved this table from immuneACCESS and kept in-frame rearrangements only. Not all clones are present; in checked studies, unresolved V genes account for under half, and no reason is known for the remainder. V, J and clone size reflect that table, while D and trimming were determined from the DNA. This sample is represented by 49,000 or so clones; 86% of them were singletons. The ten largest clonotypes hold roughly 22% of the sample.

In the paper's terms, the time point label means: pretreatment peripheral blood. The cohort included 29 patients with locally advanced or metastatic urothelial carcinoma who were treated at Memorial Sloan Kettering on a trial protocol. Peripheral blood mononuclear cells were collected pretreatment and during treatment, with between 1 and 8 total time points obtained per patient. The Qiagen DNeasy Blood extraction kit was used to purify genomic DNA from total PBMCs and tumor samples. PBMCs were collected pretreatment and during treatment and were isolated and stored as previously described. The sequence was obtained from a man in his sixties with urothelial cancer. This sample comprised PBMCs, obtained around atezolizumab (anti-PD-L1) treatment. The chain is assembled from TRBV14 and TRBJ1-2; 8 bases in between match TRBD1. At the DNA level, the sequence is TGTGCCAGCAGCCAAGATCGGTCCAGGGGGCGAGGCTACACCTTC. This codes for CASSQDRSRGRGYTF.